This TCR beta chain was recorded in a study of T cell clones after liver transplantation. Using immunoSEQ multiplex PCR, the repertoire was profiled, and TCRdb retains in-frame clones only, with some absent. The sample has around 77,000 clones, about 80% seen once; the top ten hold 0.79%. In its sample, this clone was seen a few times. Trimming took 4 bases from V and 10 from J, leaving 16 bases between them. This CDR3 is 13 amino acids long. The germline V gene encodes CDR1 LGHNA and CDR2 YSLEER. This sequence was found in a human patient who received a liver transplant. Some of these T cells may belong to the graft donor. The chain combines TRBV4-3 with TRBJ1-2, with D perhaps matching TRBD1 (6 bases). The input for sequencing was CD4+ T cells from blood, taken 12 months after liver transplant. The CDR3 here is CASSLTTGHFYTF. The CDR3 DNA sequence: TGCGCCAGCAGCCTAACAACAGGGCACTTCTACACCTTC.